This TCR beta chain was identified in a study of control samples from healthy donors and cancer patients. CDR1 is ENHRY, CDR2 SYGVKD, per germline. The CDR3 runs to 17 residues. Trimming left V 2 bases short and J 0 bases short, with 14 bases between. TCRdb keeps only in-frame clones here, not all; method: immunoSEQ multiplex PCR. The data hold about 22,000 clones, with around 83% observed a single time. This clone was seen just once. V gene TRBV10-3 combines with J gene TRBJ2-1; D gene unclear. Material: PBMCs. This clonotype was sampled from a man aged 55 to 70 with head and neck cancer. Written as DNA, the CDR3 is TGTGCCATCAGTGAGACCGACTTCCGAAGCTCCTACAATGAGCAGTTCTTC. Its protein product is CAISETDFRSSYNEQFF.